This entry concerns a single T cell receptor beta chain. The antigen is unknown. Germline V gene lookup returns CDR1 KGHSH and CDR2 LQKENI. The germline V and J ends were trimmed by 8 bases and 4 bases, with 11 bases remaining between them. The CDR3 sequence is 12 residues long. Before any sequencing was done, the ViraFEST assay used viral peptide pools to expand antigen-specific CD4+ T cells. At the end of 9 to 11 days of culture, CD4+ T cells were isolated. Nucleocapsid antibodies stayed negative before and after vaccination, showing no earlier SARS-CoV-2 infection. This entry comes from a study of vaccination effects on CD4 cells after COVID-19. As for the study in general: Each participant was given two doses of one vaccine (BNT162b2 or mRNA-1273).

Here immunoSEQ multiplex PCR was the method, and the copy in TCRdb shows in-frame clones only, minus some. The sample contains 40,000 to 50,000 clones, 77% of which appear only once. This receptor was identified in a human donor who received a COVID-19 vaccine. The material sequenced was CD4+ T cells from PBMCs cultured with HCoV-NL63 spike peptides, taken before COVID-19 vaccination. The chain employs TRBV18 and TRBJ1-2, with D possibly TRBD1 on 5 matching bases. The CDR3 is CASLRVGYGYTF. The CDR3 nucleotides are TGTGCCAGCCTCAGGGTTGGCTATGGCTACACCTTC.